Listed below are T cell receptor beta chains from one sample, sequenced in a study of blood T cell repertoires in COVID-19. TCRdb's copy holds only in-frame clones and misses some; the assay was immunoSEQ multiplex PCR. The profile shows 200,000 to 300,000 clones, over 75% of them singletons. Sequenced: peripheral blood. Receptor source: a woman aged 45-59 years with acute or convalescent COVID-19. Each CDR3 is given with its conserved first and last residue. The order of the fields is J gene, D gene, V gene, clone size, CDR3 protein, CDR3 DNA. The D gene is left open where the match is weak. Where a row states a size, it is once, few, many or the class of an expanded clone; other rows omit it.

>TRBJ2-7|TRBD1|TRBV19|.
CASSRTGTSSYEQYF
TGTGCCAGTAGTAGGACAGGGACGAGCTCCTACGAGCAGTACTTC
>TRBJ1-5|.|TRBV6-1|.
CASSDKAQPQHF
TGTGCCAGCAGTGATAAAGCTCAGCCCCAGCATTTT
>TRBJ2-2|.|TRBV24-1|.
CATSDFRDSGTGELFF
TGTGCCACCAGTGACTTCAGGGACTCGGGAACCGGGGAGCTGTTTTTT
>TRBJ2-3|.|TRBV21-1|.
CASSKDSRVTDTQYF
TGTGCCAGCAGCAAAGATTCCAGGGTCACAGATACGCAGTATTTT
>TRBJ1-4|TRBD1|TRBV29-1|few
CSVVWTGGNEKLFF
TGCAGCGTCGTTTGGACAGGGGGCAATGAAAAACTGTTTTTT
>TRBJ2-2|.|TRBV7-3|.
CASSPGNTGELFF
TGTGCCAGCAGCCCGGGGAACACCGGGGAGCTGTTTTTT
>TRBJ1-5|.|TRBV2|.
CASTDIYSNQPQHF
TGTGCCAGCACCGACATTTATAGCAATCAGCCCCAGCATTTT
>TRBJ2-7|TRBD1|TRBV15|.
CATSSTGPPERGGRSSYEQYF
TGTGCCACCAGCAGTACAGGACCTCCAGAGAGAGGGGGCAGGAGCTCCTACGAGCAGTACTTC
>TRBJ2-3|.|TRBV7-3|.
CASSPVLALTDTQYF
TGTGCCAGCAGCCCTGTGTTGGCCCTCACAGATACGCAGTATTTT
>TRBJ1-5|TRBD1|TRBV30|.
CAWAGGNSNQPQHF
TGTGCCTGGGCAGGGGGAAATAGCAATCAGCCCCAGCATTTT
>TRBJ2-1|TRBD2|TRBV9|.
CASSPGLAGGNEQFF
TGTGCCAGCAGCCCGGGACTAGCGGGAGGCAATGAGCAGTTCTTC
>TRBJ2-3|TRBD2|TRBV3-1/TRBV3-2|.
CASSPPGLAGTDTQYF
TGTGCCAGCAGCCCCCCGGGACTAGCGGGAACAGATACGCAGTATTTT
>TRBJ2-5|TRBD1|TRBV24-1|.
CATKGTGGEETQYF
TGTGCCACCAAGGGGACAGGGGGCGAGGAGACCCAGTACTTC
>TRBJ1-1|.|TRBV6-5|few
CASSYRRDTEAFF
TGTGCCAGCAGTTACCGAAGAGACACTGAAGCTTTCTTT
>TRBJ1-4|TRBD1|TRBV15|.
CATNPRGRGEKLFF
TGTGCCACCAATCCCAGGGGGCGCGGTGAAAAACTGTTTTTT